Shown below are 30 T cell receptor beta chains from a single sample sequenced in a study of blood T cell repertoires in COVID-19. Method: immunoSEQ multiplex PCR; TCRdb's copy keeps in-frame clones and lacks some. This sample yields about 310,000 clones, of which around 90% are seen a single time; around 0.93% belongs to the top ten. Sequencing was performed on peripheral blood. These TCRs come from a woman aged 40 to 49 with COVID-19, enrolled during active disease.

The chain links TRBV10-3 to TRBJ2-2, with 8 bases identical to TRBD2. Germline V CDR1 and CDR2: ENHRY, SYGVKD. Trimming took 4 bases from V and 4 from J; bases not matched to a gene: 5. This CDR3 spans 15 amino acids. CDR3 bases: TGTGCCATCAGTGTGGGCGGGGGGCCCACCGGGGAGCTGTTTTTT. This sequence encodes CAISVGGGPTGELFF.

This chain links TRBV11-2 with TRBJ1-2; 8 positions agree with TRBD1. CDR3 size: 16 residues. The V and J ends lost 0 bases and 6 bases, in that order; junction bases with no gene match: 9. Germline V gene data show CDR1 as SGHAT and CDR2 as FQNNGV. CDR3 sequence reads: CASSLDAGQGADGYTF. In DNA, the CDR3 is TGTGCCAGCAGCTTAGATGCCGGCCAGGGGGCCGATGGCTACACCTTC.

The chain has TRBV25-1 and TRBJ2-5, with D tentatively TRBD1 (6 bases). Germline CDR1 MGHDK, CDR2 SYGVNS. The germline V and J ends were trimmed by 3 bases and 1 base, with 12 bases remaining between them. This CDR3 is built from 15 residues. CDR3 region: CASSEGWGRQETQYF. CDR3 bases: TGTGCCAGCAGTGAGGGGTGGGGGCGCCAAGAGACCCAGTACTTC.

This chain connects TRBV7-8 to TRBJ2-7; the D gene is possibly TRBD2 (5 bases). Germline-derived CDR1 and CDR2 are SGHVS and FQNEAQ. Trimming removed 5 bases at V and 2 bases at J, with 13 bases between. This CDR3 is built from 14 residues. CDR3 residues: CASSIGLGAYEQYF. The CDR3 nucleotides are TGTGCCAGCAGCATCGGACTTGGAGCCTACGAGCAGTACTTC.

This clone occurred once. The chain carries TRBV10-3 and TRBJ1-2, with 7 positions matching TRBD1. J lost 2 bases, V lost 6 bases, and 0 bases had no gene match. The CDR3 is 12 amino acids. Germline assignment: CDR1 ENHRY and CDR2 SYGVKD. DNA for the CDR3: TGTGCCATCAGGGACAGGAACTATGGCTACACCTTC. It specifies CAIRDRNYGYTF.

A single count supports this clone. The J gene is TRBJ1-1, the V gene TRBV30; 9 nucleotides agree with TRBD1. Germline lookup yields CDR1 GTSNPN and CDR2 SVGIG (reference sequence). The CDR3 length is 14 residues. Trimming at V came to 0 bases and at J to 8 bases, leaving 7 bases not matched to a gene. CDR3 residues: CAWSVGSGTGEAFF. The CDR3, as DNA: TGTGCCTGGAGTGTAGGGAGCGGGACAGGGGAAGCTTTCTTT.

The V call is TRBV6-1, the J call TRBJ1-4; 7 bases agree with TRBD1. Germline trimming cut 3 bases from V and 4 bases from J; bases unmatched to any gene: 5. The CDR3 is 15 amino acids. CDR1 is MNHNS and CDR2 is SASEGT in the germline V gene. CDR3 in amino acids: CASSDRDSFNEKLFF. As DNA, the CDR3 is TGTGCCAGCAGTGACAGGGACAGCTTTAATGAAAAACTGTTTTTT.

CDR3 residues: CATRGTGATDTQYF. The CDR3 nucleotides read TGTGCCACCAGAGGGACAGGGGCCACAGATACGCAGTATTTT. J is TRBJ2-3 and V is TRBV24-1; 10 bases are shared with TRBD1. CDR3 length: 14 residues. V lost 7 bases and J lost 2; bases outside the gene matches: 2. Germline-derived CDR1 and CDR2 are KGHDR and SFDVKD.

The chain has TRBV5-5 and TRBJ2-3, with D possibly TRBD1 on 6 matching bases. This CDR3 has 16 residues. CDR1 and CDR2 from the germline V gene are SGHKS and YYEKEE (reference sequence). The V end lost 1 base, the J end lost 0 bases, and 12 bases lay between the germline ends. CDR3 nucleotides: TGTGCCAGCAGCTTGAGGCCAGGGGAGAGCACAGATACGCAGTATTTT. It translates to CASSLRPGESTDTQYF.

The chain employs TRBV18 and TRBJ2-7, with D tentatively TRBD1 (5 bases). Germline V lookup: CDR1 KGHSH, CDR2 LQKENI. V lost 2 bases and J lost 4, with 12 bases in between. This CDR3 is 14 amino acids long. The CDR3 DNA reads as TGTGCCAGCTCACCAGGGGCCCTAGGGTACGAGCAGTACTTC. It translates to CASSPGALGYEQYF.

J is TRBJ2-3 and V is TRBV5-1; possibly TRBD1 for D (6 bases). Germline CDR1 is SGHRS and CDR2 is YFSETQ. CDR3 length: 15 amino acids. V lost 4 bases and J lost 1, with 13 bases in between. The CDR3 sequence: CASSAGQIGTDTQYF. For the CDR3, the DNA is TGCGCCAGCAGCGCAGGACAGATAGGCACAGATACGCAGTATTTT.

This chain connects TRBV2 to TRBJ1-5; D remains ambiguous. Per the germline V gene, CDR1 is SNHLY and CDR2 is FYNNEI. The V and J ends lost 4 bases and 1 base respectively, with 8 bases between them. The length of the CDR3 is 14 residues. Here the CDR3 reads CASSVSGSNQPQHF. CDR3 nucleotides: TGTGCCAGCAGTGTCTCAGGAAGCAATCAGCCCCAGCATTTT.

The chain combines TRBV29-1 with TRBJ1-3; D is unclear. Trimming took off 0 bases at V and 2 bases at J, with 17 bases between the two ends. This CDR3 is 17 amino acids long. CDR1 and CDR2 from the germline V gene are SQVTM and ANQGSEA. Here the CDR3 DNA reads TGCAGCGTTGAAGATTTTTACAGTGATAAAGCTGGAAACACCATATATTTT. This sequence encodes CSVEDFYSDKAGNTIYF.

The V call is TRBV7-9, the J call TRBJ2-7, with 7 bases lining up with TRBD2. CDR3 length: 16 residues. The V and J ends lost 1 base and 2 bases, in that order; junction bases with no gene match: 8. Germline values: CDR1 SEHNR, CDR2 FQNEAQ (reference sequence). CDR3 DNA: TGTGCCAGCAGCTTAGGACCCTTAAGCGGGGCCTACGAGCAGTACTTC. Its protein is CASSLGPLSGAYEQYF. The complete variable domain, with remaining parts taken from reference TRBV7-9 and TRBJ2-7, reads DTGVSQNPRHKITKRGQNVTFRCDPISEHNRLYWYRQTLGQGPEFLTYFQNEAQLEKSRLLSDRFSAERPKGSFSTLEIQRTEQGDSAMYLCASSLGPLSGAYEQYFGPGTRLTVT.

The rearrangement links TRBV19 to TRBJ1-3, with D possibly TRBD1 on 5 matching bases. The CDR3 spans 16 residues. Trimming stripped 3 bases from V and 0 bases from J, with 12 bases between. Germline assignment: CDR1 LNHDA and CDR2 SQIVND (reference sequence). The chain's CDR3 is CASSILDRDSGNTIYF. The DNA of the CDR3 is TGTGCCAGTAGTATCCTAGACAGAGACTCTGGAAACACCATATATTTT.

V gene TRBV11-1 combines with J gene TRBJ1-2; D might be TRBD1 (6 bases). The germline CDR1 and CDR2 sequences are SGHAT and FQDESV (reference sequence). The length of the CDR3 is 15 residues. The V end was cut by 3 bases, the J end by 0 bases, with 11 bases between. In DNA, the CDR3 is TGTGCCAGCAGCTTGGGACACGTTACTAACTATGGCTACACCTTC. It is translated as CASSLGHVTNYGYTF.

The chain combines TRBV10-3 with TRBJ2-1; 11 bases map to TRBD2. The germline gives CDR1 ENHRY, CDR2 SYGVKD. The CDR3 is made up of 15 amino acids. Trimming took 4 bases from V and 10 from J; bases not matched to a gene: 9. CDR3 nucleotide sequence: TGTGCCATCAGTGGCATAGCGGGAGGGGGAGGGGAGCAGTTCTTC. Translating it yields CAISGIAGGGGEQFF.

The CDR3 nucleotides read TGTGCCAGTAGTATGGACAGGGAGAGGAGCGGCTACACCTTC. It codes for CASSMDRERSGYTF. The chain employs TRBV19 and TRBJ1-2, with TRBD1 matching over 8 bases. V was pared by 3 bases and J by 8 bases, with 8 bases of the junction left unmatched. Germline CDR1 reads LNHDA; CDR2 reads SQIVND (reference sequence). CDR3 length: 14 amino acids.

The V gene is TRBV27, the J gene TRBJ2-1; D may be TRBD2 (6 bases). CDR1 and CDR2 from the germline V gene are MNHEY and SMNVEV (reference sequence). V was clipped by 6 bases and J by 10 bases, with 22 bases between them. The CDR3 runs to 15 residues. CDR3 nucleotides: TGTGCCAGCAGCCCCGTGCGGGCGGGGCCCAAGGAGCAGTTCTTC. Amino acid sequence: CASSPVRAGPKEQFF.

The V call is TRBV27, the J call TRBJ2-7; D might be TRBD1 (6 bases). In germline, CDR1 is MNHEY, CDR2 SMNVEV (reference sequence). Trimming pared 1 base from V and 0 bases from J, leaving 10 bases between. This CDR3 has 15 residues. CDR3 DNA sequence: TGTGCCAGCAGTTTATTAGGGGGTCTCTCCTACGAGCAGTACTTC. This gives the protein CASSLLGGLSYEQYF.

The chain links TRBV7-8 to TRBJ2-7; possible D gene TRBD1, 6 bases. The V end lost 5 bases, the J end lost 3 bases, and 17 bases lay between the germline ends. Germline loops: CDR1 SGHVS, CDR2 FQNEAQ. CDR3 length equals 15 residues. In DNA form, the CDR3 reads TGTGCCAGCAGCCGAGGTGCAGGGGCGGACTACGAGCAGTACTTC. The encoded protein is CASSRGAGADYEQYF.

This chain joins TRBV19 and TRBJ2-1; TRBD1 aligns across 8 bases. Germline V gene data show CDR1 as LNHDA and CDR2 as SQIVND (reference sequence). The CDR3 loop spans 17 amino acids. V shed 1 base and J 12 bases; nucleotides not matched to a gene: 17. The CDR3, as DNA: TGTGCCAGTAGTATAGGGGCAGGGGGCAAGGGGGCTAGGGCGCAGTTCTTC. As protein: CASSIGAGGKGARAQFF.

This rearrangement joins TRBV6-5 to TRBJ2-2; a weak D match, TRBD2 (5 bases). V dropped 11 bases and J dropped 6 bases, with 16 bases sitting between them. Germline-derived CDR1 and CDR2 are MNHEY and SVGAGI. This CDR3 region has 13 residues. The CDR3 region has the DNA TGTGCCGGTCGGACTGCAACACCCGGGGAGCTGTTTTTT. This codes for CAGRTATPGELFF.

The gene calls are TRBV5-6 and TRBJ1-6; D possibly corresponds to TRBD1 (5 bases). The CDR3 sequence is 18 residues long. The germline gives CDR1 SGHDT, CDR2 YYEEEE. V was clipped by 5 bases and J by 0 bases, with 18 bases between them. The CDR3 region has the DNA TGTGCCAGCAGAACCCGAGTGGGGCCCAGCTCCTATAATTCACCCCTCCACTTT. This codes for CASRTRVGPSSYNSPLHF.

This CDR3 reads CASNGGGNQPQHF. The CDR3 DNA sequence: TGTGCCAGCAACGGCGGGGGCAATCAGCCCCAGCATTTT. This rearrangement joins TRBV12-3 or TRBV12-4 to TRBJ1-5, with D unclear. V was shortened by 7 bases and J by 2 bases, with 9 bases between the two germline ends. The length of the CDR3 is 13 residues.

This chain connects TRBV3-1 (or the pseudogene TRBV3-2) to TRBJ1-2; D is uncertain. Germline V gives CDR1 LGHDT, CDR2 YNNKEL (reference sequence). The CDR3 length is 15 residues. Between the trimmed V and J ends, which lost 5 bases and 7 bases, there was a span of 20 bases. CDR3 in DNA: TGTGCCAGCAGCTCCGAGAAGGCCTACTCGGGTGGCTACACCTTC. This sequence encodes CASSSEKAYSGGYTF.

This chain joins TRBV4-2 and TRBJ1-1; TRBD1 is a possible D gene (6 bases). The CDR3 length is 13 residues. From germline, CDR1 is LGHNA and CDR2 YNFKEQ. V was pared by 6 bases and J by 1 base, with 9 bases between. The CDR3 reads CASRRTENTEAFF. CDR3 coding DNA: TGTGCCAGCAGACGGACAGAGAACACTGAAGCTTTCTTT.

The J gene is TRBJ1-1, the V gene TRBV7-9; TRBD1 matches at 7 bases. Per germline, CDR1 SEHNR and CDR2 FQNEAQ (reference sequence). The CDR3 is 15 residues long. Germline trimming cut 5 bases from V and 1 base from J; bases unmatched to any gene: 7. CDR3 region: CASSPRTGENTEAFF. The CDR3 DNA reads as TGTGCCAGCAGCCCGCGGACAGGTGAGAACACTGAAGCTTTCTTT.

In regard to this clone: Other DNA variants within this sample encode the same CDR3. The V call is TRBV28, the J call TRBJ2-3, with a possible D match to TRBD1 (5 bases). Deletions cut 1 base from V and 0 bases from J, with 5 bases between. From germline, CDR1 is MDHEN and CDR2 SYDVKM. The CDR3 spans 14 residues. CDR3 sequence: CASSLSGSTDTQYF. CDR3 nucleotides: TGTGCCAGCAGTTTATCAGGGAGCACAGATACGCAGTATTTT.

The J gene is TRBJ2-7, the V gene TRBV9; maybe TRBD2 (6 bases). The CDR3 sequence is 14 residues long. From germline, CDR1 is SGDLS and CDR2 YYNGEE. V was cut by 3 bases and J by 6 bases, with 16 bases left in between. This CDR3 is CASSALARSGEQYF. The CDR3 DNA is TGTGCCAGCAGCGCCCTAGCGAGGTCCGGCGAGCAGTACTTC.